These 30 T cell receptor beta chains were sequenced from one sample in a study of blood T cell repertoires in COVID-19. Profiled with immunoSEQ multiplex PCR; TCRdb holds only in-frame clones, not every one. The sample yields some 200,000 clones, around 80% seen once. The source material was peripheral blood. The receptors here all came from a human donor in a cohort sampled during active COVID-19.

This clone appeared a few times. The chain combines TRBV28 with TRBJ2-5; TRBD2 agrees at 7 bases. V dropped 2 bases and J dropped 5; count of bases not matched to a gene: 11. The germline CDR1 and CDR2 sequences are MDHEN and SYDVKM. The CDR3 totals 16 residues. Here the CDR3 reads CASSLGPALGGETQYF. In DNA, the CDR3 is TGTGCCAGCAGTTTAGGGCCGGCCCTCGGGGGGGAGACCCAGTACTTC.

The CDR3 region is CASSLGQGRGDTQYF. CDR3 sequence (DNA): TGCGCCAGCAGCTTGGGACAGGGGCGGGGGGATACGCAGTATTTT. This chain joins TRBV5-1 and TRBJ2-3; D perhaps matches TRBD1 (8 bases). Germline CDR1 and CDR2: SGHRS and YFSETQ. The V gene lost 0 bases and the J gene lost 6 bases, with 14 bases spanning the gap. CDR3 length: 15 residues. The full variable domain, in which reference TRBV5-1 and TRBJ2-3 provide the parts outside the CDR3, is KAGVTQTPRYLIKTRGQQVTLSCSPISGHRSVSWYQQTPGQGLQFLFEYFSETQRNKGNFPGRFSGRQFSNSRSEMNVSTLELGDSALYLCASSLGQGRGDTQYFGPGTRLTVL.

This chain links TRBV6-6 with TRBJ1-5, with D unclear. V gave up 7 bases and J gave up 3 bases, with 7 bases separating them. This CDR3 comprises 12 residues. Per germline, CDR1 MNHNY and CDR2 SVGAGI (reference sequence). This chain's CDR3 is CASNEYNQPQHF. The CDR3 DNA follows: TGTGCCAGCAATGAGTACAATCAGCCCCAGCATTTT.

In the case of this clone: An end of the junction does not agree with germline; a read error may underlie this. The genes are TRBV7-7 and TRBJ1-4; maybe TRBD1 (6 bases). CDR3 length: 20 residues. CDR1 is SSHAT, CDR2 FNYEAQ, per germline (reference sequence). CDR3 coding DNA: TGTGCTAGCAGCCTCCCGGGGGAGGGGGGCAAGCTTACAACTAATGAAAAACTGTTTTTT. Protein: CASSLPGEGGKLTTNEKLFF.

The chain recombines TRBV4-1 with TRBJ1-4, with 10 bases fitting TRBD1. Germline V lookup: CDR1 MGHRA, CDR2 YSYEKL. The CDR3 sequence is 15 residues long. V shed 6 bases, J shed 8 bases, and the junction held 9 bases outside the gene matches. The CDR3 here is CASSPTGGAWEKLFF. In nucleotides, the CDR3 is TGCGCCAGCAGTCCGACAGGGGGCGCGTGGGAAAAACTGTTTTTT.

The rearrangement links TRBV5-1 to TRBJ2-5, with TRBD2 matching over 9 bases. Germline V gene data show CDR1 as SGHRS and CDR2 as YFSETQ. The CDR3 is made up of 16 amino acids. J lost 2 bases, V lost 1 base, and 6 bases had no gene match. CDR3 sequence reads: CASSLTGSGGQETQYF. CDR3 DNA sequence: TGCGCCAGCAGCTTGACAGGGAGCGGGGGGCAAGAGACCCAGTACTTC.

The chain's CDR3 is CASSYLQGQPQHF. The CDR3 bases are TGTGCCAGCAGTTATCTACAGGGACAGCCCCAGCATTTT. V gene TRBV6-2 or TRBV6-3 combines with J gene TRBJ1-5; maybe TRBD1 (6 bases). CDR3 length: 13 amino acids. Trimming removed 3 bases at V and 7 bases at J, with 10 bases between. The germline CDR1 and CDR2 sequences are MNHEY and SVGEGT.

The rearrangement links TRBV4-2 to TRBJ2-7; 16 bases line up with TRBD2. With V trimmed by 1 base and J by 0 bases, 12 bases remained unmatched. The CDR3 covers 21 residues. The germline V gene encodes CDR1 LGHNA and CDR2 YNFKEQ. CDR3 amino acids: CASSQARSGLAGGPSSYEQYF. Written as DNA, the CDR3 is TGTGCCAGCAGCCAAGCACGATCGGGACTAGCGGGAGGGCCAAGCTCCTACGAGCAGTACTTC.

There are many counts of this clone. The chain uses TRBV6-4 and TRBJ1-5; 8 bases line up with TRBD1. J lost 4 bases, V lost 8 bases, and 10 bases had no gene match. Germline lookup yields CDR1 MRHNA and CDR2 SNTAGT. The CDR3 runs to 15 residues. This chain's CDR3 is CASSPSGGGNQPQHF. Written as DNA, the CDR3 is TGTGCCAGCTCGCCCTCAGGGGGCGGGAATCAGCCCCAGCATTTT.

The rearrangement uses TRBV24-1 and TRBJ2-2, with 11 bases matching TRBD1. The CDR3 covers 17 residues. After removal of 4 bases from V and 4 bases from J, the junction contained 7 bases not matched to a gene. Per germline, CDR1 KGHDR and CDR2 SFDVKD. The DNA of the CDR3 is TGTGCCACCAGTGACCCGGGACAGGGGGTTTCCACCGGGGAGCTGTTTTTT. Its protein product is CATSDPGQGVSTGELFF.

The chain recombines TRBV10-3 with TRBJ1-1; 7 bases agree with TRBD1. The CDR3 has 13 amino acids. Germline V CDR1 and CDR2: ENHRY, SYGVKD. V was clipped by 4 bases and J by 5 bases; unmatched bases: 4. This chain's CDR3 is CAISANRGTEAFF. In DNA, the CDR3 is TGTGCCATCAGTGCTAACAGGGGAACTGAAGCTTTCTTT.

This chain joins TRBV4-3 and TRBJ2-7; 7 bases fit TRBD1. CDR1 and CDR2 from the germline V gene are LGHNA and YSLEER. The V and J ends lost 1 base and 1 base, in that order; junction bases with no gene match: 10. The CDR3 is made up of 17 amino acids. The CDR3 here is CASSQGGTAELSYEQYF. DNA of the CDR3: TGCGCCAGCAGCCAAGGGGGGACAGCGGAACTATCCTACGAGCAGTACTTC.

This clone has only a few counts. V and J are TRBV9 and TRBJ2-3; 7 bases line up with TRBD2. The CDR3 is made up of 15 amino acids. From germline, CDR1 is SGDLS and CDR2 YYNGEE. Trimming took 2 bases from V and 0 from J; bases not matched to a gene: 3. Here the CDR3 reads CASSVGTTSTDTQYF. The CDR3 DNA reads as TGTGCCAGCAGCGTGGGGACTACGAGCACAGATACGCAGTATTTT. Complete variable domain (other parts from reference TRBV9 and TRBJ2-3): DSGVTQTPKHLITATGQRVTLRCSPRSGDLSVYWYQQSLDQGLQFLIQYYNGEERAKGNILERFSAQQFPDLHSELNLSSLELGDSALYFCASSVGTTSTDTQYFGPGTRLTVL.

The chain couples TRBV7-2 to TRBJ2-3, with D possibly matching TRBD1 (5 bases). The CDR3 has 14 residues. With 5 bases removed from V and 4 bases from J, the gap between germline ends came to 13 bases. The germline V gene encodes CDR1 SGHTA and CDR2 FQGNSA. The CDR3 loop reads CASSPTLGPDTQYF. In DNA, the CDR3 is TGTGCCAGCAGCCCCACTCTGGGGCCAGATACGCAGTATTTT. Based on the CDR3 plus reference TRBV7-2 and TRBJ2-3, the full variable domain is GAGVSQSPSNKVTEKGKDVELRCDPISGHTALYWYRQSLGQGLEFLIYFQGNSAPDKSGLPSDRFSAERTGGSVSTLTIQRTQQEDSAVYLCASSPTLGPDTQYFGPGTRLTVL.

V is TRBV15 and J is TRBJ2-5; no definite D call. Germline CDR1 and CDR2: LNHNV and YYDKDF (reference sequence). V was clipped by 4 bases and J by 2 bases, with 8 bases between them. This CDR3 spans 13 amino acids. CDR3 residues: CATSIALQETQYF. CDR3 sequence (DNA): TGTGCCACCAGCATAGCTTTGCAAGAGACCCAGTACTTC.

The V gene is TRBV19, the J gene TRBJ2-7, with D possibly matching TRBD1 (5 bases). Trimming left V 3 bases short and J 2 bases short, with 14 bases between. Per germline, CDR1 LNHDA and CDR2 SQIVND (reference sequence). This CDR3 has 15 residues. The CDR3 nucleotides are TGTGCCAGTAGTATCCAGGGTGCCTTTACCTACGAGCAGTACTTC. It encodes CASSIQGAFTYEQYF.

The CDR3 sequence is CASSVGANEQFF. As DNA, the CDR3 is TGTGCCAGCAGCGTAGGGGCCAATGAGCAGTTCTTC. The chain carries TRBV9 and TRBJ2-1; D remains unclear. This CDR3 is built from 12 residues. Between the trimmed V and J ends, which lost 0 bases and 6 bases, there was a span of 4 bases. The germline V gene encodes CDR1 SGDLS and CDR2 YYNGEE. Variable domain in full (rest from reference TRBV9 and TRBJ2-1): DSGVTQTPKHLITATGQRVTLRCSPRSGDLSVYWYQQSLDQGLQFLIQYYNGEERAKGNILERFSAQQFPDLHSELNLSSLELGDSALYFCASSVGANEQFFGPGTRLTVL.

V usage is TRBV7-9 and J usage is TRBJ2-7; D may be TRBD1 (7 bases). The CDR3 consists of 13 residues. Deletions cut 3 bases from V and 4 bases from J, with 10 bases between. The V gene's germline CDR1 is SEHNR and CDR2 FQNEAQ (reference sequence). CDR3: CASSLAGQYEQYF. CDR3 DNA sequence: TGTGCCAGCAGCTTGGCGGGACAGTACGAGCAGTACTTC. Drawing the rest from reference TRBV7-9 and TRBJ2-7, the complete variable domain is DTGVSQNPRHKITKRGQNVTFRCDPISEHNRLYWYRQTLGQGPEFLTYFQNEAQLEKSRLLSDRFSAERPKGSFSTLEIQRTEQGDSAMYLCASSLAGQYEQYFGPGTRLTVT.

The gene calls are TRBV7-7 and TRBJ2-1; TRBD2 matches at 12 bases. Germline loops: CDR1 SSHAT, CDR2 FNYEAQ (reference sequence). The CDR3 length is 14 residues. CDR3: CAGSPGLAGNEQFF. The CDR3 region has the DNA TGTGCTGGCAGCCCAGGACTAGCGGGAAATGAGCAGTTCTTC. Supplemented by reference TRBV7-7 and TRBJ2-1, the full variable domain reads GAGVSQSPRYKVTKRGQDVTLRCDPISSHATLYWYQQALGQGPEFLTYFNYEAQPDKSGLPSDRFSAERPEGSISTLTIQRTEQRDSAMYRCAGSPGLAGNEQFFGPGTRLTVL.

This chain connects TRBV18 to TRBJ2-1, with 7 bases matching TRBD2. The V gene's germline CDR1 is KGHSH and CDR2 LQKENI. The ends lost 4 bases at V and 0 bases at J; junction bases unmatched: 6. The CDR3 has 16 residues. The CDR3 protein is CASSLPGLSSYNEQFF. For the CDR3, the DNA is TGTGCCAGCTCACTTCCGGGACTAAGCTCCTACAATGAGCAGTTCTTC.

The chain recombines TRBV25-1 with TRBJ2-5; 8 positions match TRBD1. Per the germline V gene, CDR1 is MGHDK and CDR2 is SYGVNS. There are 15 residues in the CDR3. Germline trimming cut 2 bases from V and 2 bases from J; bases unmatched to any gene: 4. In DNA, the CDR3 is TGTGCCAGCAGTGAACTGAGACAGGGGCAAGAGACCCAGTACTTC. This sequence encodes CASSELRQGQETQYF.

The chain combines TRBV2 with TRBJ2-3; 9 bases are a match to TRBD1. The germline V gene encodes CDR1 SNHLY and CDR2 FYNNEI. V lost 11 bases, J lost 4 bases, and 13 bases stayed unmatched. This CDR3 spans 15 amino acids. The CDR3 sequence is CALALDRGSSDTQYF. The CDR3 nucleotides read TGTGCCCTAGCCCTAGACAGGGGGAGCTCAGATACGCAGTATTTT.

This clone was counted ten times or more. The genes are TRBV3-1 (or the pseudogene TRBV3-2) and TRBJ1-4; D is perhaps TRBD1 (5 bases). Trimming stripped 6 bases from V and 5 bases from J, with 7 bases between. The CDR3 has 12 amino acids. The germline CDR1 and CDR2 sequences are LGHDT and YNNKEL (reference sequence). The CDR3 loop is CASRAGNEKLFF. CDR3 DNA: TGTGCCAGCAGAGCAGGGAATGAAAAACTGTTTTTT.

The CDR3 region is CASSPRDFQDNEQFF. The CDR3 DNA sequence: TGTGCCAGCAGCCCCAGGGACTTTCAGGACAATGAGCAGTTCTTC. V gene TRBV9 combines with J gene TRBJ2-1; possibly TRBD2 for D (6 bases). Per the germline V gene, CDR1 is SGDLS and CDR2 is YYNGEE. This CDR3 has 15 amino acids. With 4 bases removed from V and 5 bases from J, the gap between germline ends came to 16 bases. Full variable domain (outside the CDR3, taken from reference TRBV9 and TRBJ2-1): DSGVTQTPKHLITATGQRVTLRCSPRSGDLSVYWYQQSLDQGLQFLIQYYNGEERAKGNILERFSAQQFPDLHSELNLSSLELGDSALYFCASSPRDFQDNEQFFGPGTRLTVL.

The V gene is TRBV7-8, the J gene TRBJ1-2, with 9 positions matching TRBD1. The length of the CDR3 is 17 residues. V lost 6 bases, J lost 4 bases, and 15 bases stayed unmatched. Germline assignment: CDR1 SGHVS and CDR2 FQNEAQ. DNA for the CDR3: TGTGCCAGCAGACACGGGACAGGGATTGGGTATGGCTATGGCTACACCTTC. Protein product: CASRHGTGIGYGYGYTF.

This clone was seen a single time. The chain couples TRBV2 to TRBJ1-2, with 9 bases lining up with TRBD1. Losses at the gene ends were 4 bases for V and 6 bases for J; bases not matched to a gene: 3. Germline values: CDR1 SNHLY, CDR2 FYNNEI. This CDR3 is built from 13 residues. This CDR3 is CASSGQGEDGYTF. CDR3 bases: TGTGCCAGCAGTGGACAGGGGGAGGATGGCTACACCTTC.

This rearrangement joins TRBV5-6 to TRBJ2-1; TRBD1 matches 7 bases. The CDR3 consists of 15 residues. In germline, CDR1 is SGHDT, CDR2 YYEEEE. The J segment lost 4 bases and the V segment lost 3 bases, leaving 7 bases of the junction unmatched. The CDR3 loop is CASSSGTAVYNEQFF. The CDR3 DNA follows: TGTGCCAGCAGCTCGGGGACAGCCGTTTACAATGAGCAGTTCTTC. The full variable domain, in which reference TRBV5-6 and TRBJ2-1 provide the parts outside the CDR3, is DAGVTQSPTHLIKTRGQQVTLRCSPKSGHDTVSWYQQALGQGPQFIFQYYEEEERQRGNFPDRFSGHQFPNYSSELNVNALLLGDSALYLCASSSGTAVYNEQFFGPGTRLTVL.

The genes are TRBV5-1 and TRBJ2-5, with D maybe TRBD1 (5 bases). Germline CDR1 is SGHRS and CDR2 is YFSETQ. The CDR3 consists of 14 residues. Trimming left V 5 bases short and J 3 bases short, with 14 bases between. The CDR3 DNA sequence: TGCGCCAGCAGGGAAGGGGCGTTTGAAGAGACCCAGTACTTC. This codes for CASREGAFEETQYF.

The chain carries TRBV24-1 and TRBJ2-1; 8 nucleotides align to TRBD2. The junction had 10 bases not matched to a gene; V was cut back by 9 bases and J by 4 bases. Germline CDR1 reads KGHDR; CDR2 reads SFDVKD. This CDR3 is built from 15 residues. CDR3 protein: CATGMRGGLYNEQFF. CDR3 DNA sequence: TGTGCCACCGGGATGCGCGGGGGGCTTTACAATGAGCAGTTCTTC.

The gene calls are TRBV2 and TRBJ1-2; 11 bases align to TRBD1. This CDR3 comprises 15 residues. In germline, CDR1 is SNHLY, CDR2 FYNNEI. The V and J ends lost 7 bases and 3 bases, in that order; junction bases with no gene match: 7. CDR3 region: CASNPGQGGYYGYTF. The CDR3 DNA reads TGTGCCAGCAACCCGGGACAGGGGGGGTACTATGGCTACACCTTC.